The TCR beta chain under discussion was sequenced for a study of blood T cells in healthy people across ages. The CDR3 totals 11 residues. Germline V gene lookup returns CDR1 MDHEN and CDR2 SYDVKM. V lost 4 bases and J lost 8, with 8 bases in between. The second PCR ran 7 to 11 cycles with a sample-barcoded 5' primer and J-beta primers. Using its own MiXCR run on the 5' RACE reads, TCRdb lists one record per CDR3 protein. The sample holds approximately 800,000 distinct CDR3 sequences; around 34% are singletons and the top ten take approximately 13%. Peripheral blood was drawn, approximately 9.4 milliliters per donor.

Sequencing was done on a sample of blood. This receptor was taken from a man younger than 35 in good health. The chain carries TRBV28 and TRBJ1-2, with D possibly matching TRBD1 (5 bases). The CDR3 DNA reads TGTGCCAGCAGTTCAGGGTGCGGCTACACCTTC. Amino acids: CASSSGCGYTF.